Below are 27 T cell receptor beta chains sequenced from a single sample in a study of shared clonotypes between healthy human individuals. The data were produced by immunoSEQ multiplex PCR, yet TCRdb's version contains in-frame clones alone and is incomplete. The sample records a few million clones, more than 85% being singletons. The sample taken for sequencing was naive CD4+ T cells from PBMCs. Subset here: CD45RA+ positively selected. These TCRs come from a man aged 18-30 years in good health. Some clones in this sample may be carry-over from other donors' samples.

This clone showed up just a few times. DNA of the CDR3: TGTGCCAGCAGCTTTGGACTTAGGGACGGCTACAATCAGCCCCAGCATTTT. Residues: CASSFGLRDGYNQPQHF. The V and J genes are TRBV7-9 and TRBJ1-5, with a tentative D call TRBD1 (5 bases). The germline V gene has CDR1 SEHNR and CDR2 FQNEAQ (reference sequence). The V end was cut by 3 bases, the J end by 3 bases, with 18 bases between. CDR3 length: 17 residues.

The chain has TRBV6-1 and TRBJ2-1, with D perhaps matching TRBD1 (6 bases). Germline assignment: CDR1 MNHNS and CDR2 SASEGT. The V and J ends lost 2 bases and 12 bases respectively, with 20 bases between them. CDR3 length: 15 residues. The CDR3 DNA reads TGTGCCAGCAGTGAACCTTGGATTGGTATACAGGGGCAGTTCTTC. It specifies CASSEPWIGIQGQFF.

The chain recombines TRBV2 with TRBJ1-3; D unresolved. Germline assignment: CDR1 SNHLY and CDR2 FYNNEI. The V and J ends lost 6 bases and 3 bases respectively, with 6 bases between them. This CDR3 has 12 amino acids. CDR3 amino acids: CASSLIGNTIYF. The CDR3 bases are TGTGCCAGCAGCTTGATTGGAAACACCATATATTTT. The full variable domain, with the rest looked up from reference TRBV2 and TRBJ1-3, is EPEVTQTPSHQVTQMGQEVILRCVPISNHLYFYWYRQILGQKVEFLVSFYNNEISEKSEIFDDQFSVERPDGSNFTLKIRSTKLEDSAMYFCASSLIGNTIYFGEGSWLTVV.

This chain links TRBV7-8 with TRBJ1-2; D remains ambiguous. Trimming removed 5 bases at V and 7 bases at J, with 17 bases between. Germline CDR1 and CDR2: SGHVS and FQNEAQ. This CDR3 contains 14 residues. CDR3 bases: TGTGCCAGCAGCCCCCAACGGCTTTCGGGTGGCTACACCTTC. It translates to CASSPQRLSGGYTF. Full variable domain (outside the CDR3, taken from reference TRBV7-8 and TRBJ1-2): GAGVSQSPRYKVAKRGQDVALRCDPISGHVSLFWYQQALGQGPEFLTYFQNEAQLDKSGLPSDRFFAERPEGSVSTLKIQRTQQEDSAVYLCASSPQRLSGGYTFGSGTRLTVV.

For this clone: Other DNA sequences within the sample encode an identical CDR3. V and J are TRBV15 and TRBJ1-5, with no clear D. Trimming took 1 base from V and 2 from J, leaving 0 bases between them. This CDR3 has 12 amino acids. The germline gives CDR1 LNHNV, CDR2 YYDKDF (reference sequence). CDR3 nucleotide sequence: TGTGCCACCAGCAGAGGCAATCAGCCCCAGCATTTT. It is translated as CATSRGNQPQHF.

The chain employs TRBV18 and TRBJ2-5; weak D call: TRBD2 (5 bases). This CDR3 has 14 amino acids. V was clipped by 4 bases and J by 5 bases, with 14 bases between them. Germline V gene data show CDR1 as KGHSH and CDR2 as LQKENI. CDR3 coding DNA: TGTGCCAGCTCACTTCTCCGGGAAGGGGAGACCCAGTACTTC. It specifies CASSLLREGETQYF.

CDR3 nucleotides: TGTGCCAGCAGCGTCGACACAAGCTTCTATGGCTACACCTTC. Its translation: CASSVDTSFYGYTF. The chain has TRBV9 and TRBJ1-2; D call uncertain. Trimming took 2 bases from V and 4 from J, leaving 12 bases between them. CDR3 length equals 14 residues. Germline-derived CDR1 and CDR2 are SGDLS and YYNGEE.

As for this clone: Other DNA sequences in this specimen translate into the identical CDR3. The chain has TRBV9 and TRBJ2-3; D is ambiguous. This CDR3 has 14 amino acids. Germline V gene lookup returns CDR1 SGDLS and CDR2 YYNGEE. Trimming shortened V by 0 bases and J by 4 bases, and 9 bases separated the two germline ends. CDR3 sequence: CASSVAGGADTQYF. CDR3 nucleotides: TGTGCCAGCAGCGTAGCAGGTGGCGCAGATACGCAGTATTTT.

Concerning this clone itself: Different DNA sequences within this sample yield the same CDR3. This chain connects TRBV5-1 to TRBJ2-3, with TRBD2 identical over 8 bases. After removal of 3 bases from V and 3 bases from J, the junction contained 6 bases not matched to a gene. CDR1 and CDR2 (germline): SGHRS, YFSETQ. The length of the CDR3 is 15 residues. The CDR3 DNA sequence: TGCGCCAGCAGCTCCCTAGCGGGTTTGACAGATACGCAGTATTTT. As protein: CASSSLAGLTDTQYF.

The chain uses TRBV4-2 and TRBJ1-1; D gene unclear. The CDR3 contains 13 residues. V was trimmed by 4 bases and J by 4 bases, leaving 10 bases between them. Germline CDR1 reads LGHNA; CDR2 reads YNFKEQ. The CDR3 DNA is TGTGCCAGCAGCCGCCCCACCCCCACTGAAGCTTTCTTT. Translating gives CASSRPTPTEAFF.

V and J are TRBV6-1 and TRBJ2-6, with D perhaps matching TRBD1 or TRBD2 (5 bases each). V lost 6 bases, J lost 3 bases, and 6 bases lay in between. The germline gives CDR1 MNHNS, CDR2 SASEGT. CDR3 length: 13 residues. The CDR3 spells CASRGVGANVLTF. The CDR3 DNA follows: TGTGCCAGCAGGGGGGTTGGGGCCAACGTCCTGACTTTC.

The CDR3 DNA reads TGTGCCAGCAGCCCAGAGGGGGACAGCTACAATGAGCAGTTCTTC. Its translation: CASSPEGDSYNEQFF. The chain uses TRBV9 and TRBJ2-1; 7 bases match TRBD1. V trimming: 4 bases; J trimming: 3 bases; junction bases outside the gene matches: 7. The length of the CDR3 is 15 residues. Germline CDR1 reads SGDLS; CDR2 reads YYNGEE. Combining the CDR3 with reference TRBV9 and TRBJ2-1 gives the whole variable domain DSGVTQTPKHLITATGQRVTLRCSPRSGDLSVYWYQQSLDQGLQFLIQYYNGEERAKGNILERFSAQQFPDLHSELNLSSLELGDSALYFCASSPEGDSYNEQFFGPGTRLTVL.

This rearrangement joins TRBV2 to TRBJ1-4, with 9 bases aligning to TRBD1. Germline V gene sequence: CDR1 SNHLY, CDR2 FYNNEI. This CDR3 is 14 amino acids long. Trimming cost V 4 bases and J 8 bases; bases outside gene matches: 5. The CDR3 bases are TGTGCCAGCAGTGTAGGGACAGGGAAAGAAAAACTGTTTTTT. This encodes CASSVGTGKEKLFF.

This clone was seen only once. This specimen includes other DNA sequences encoding the same CDR3. The genes are TRBV5-1 and TRBJ1-4; D may be TRBD1 (5 bases). The CDR3 length is 14 residues. The V gene's germline CDR1 is SGHRS and CDR2 YFSETQ. Deletions cut 7 bases from V and 4 bases from J, with 14 bases between. CDR3 sequence (DNA): TGCGCCAGCTCCCCAGGGCAACTTAATGAAAAACTGTTTTTT. Amino acid sequence: CASSPGQLNEKLFF.

The rearrangement uses TRBV10-3 and TRBJ2-6; 11 bases line up with TRBD2. The length of the CDR3 is 17 residues. Germline CDR1 and CDR2: ENHRY and SYGVKD. With 5 bases clipped from V and 3 bases from J, the junction kept 6 bases outside the gene matches. The CDR3 sequence is CAISRLAGSSGANVLTF. The CDR3 DNA reads as TGTGCCATCAGTCGACTAGCGGGGAGTAGTGGGGCCAACGTCCTGACTTTC.

The chain employs TRBV5-1 and TRBJ2-5; tentatively, D is TRBD2 (6 bases). The germline V gene has CDR1 SGHRS and CDR2 YFSETQ. The V end was cut by 6 bases, the J end by 5 bases, with 17 bases between. There are 14 residues in the CDR3. In nucleotides, the CDR3 is TGCGCCAGCAACGACCAGGGCGGGGTCGAGACCCAGTACTTC. It specifies CASNDQGGVETQYF.

The DNA for the CDR3 is TGTGCCAGCAGCGAGGACGATTCACCCCTCCACTTT. Protein product: CASSEDDSPLHF. V and J are TRBV7-8 and TRBJ1-6, with unresolved D. Germline V gives CDR1 SGHVS, CDR2 FQNEAQ. CDR3 size: 12 residues. V was clipped by 5 bases and J by 8 bases, with 7 bases between them.

This chain uses TRBV11-2 with TRBJ2-7; D unresolved. Germline V gene lookup returns CDR1 SGHAT and CDR2 FQNNGV. The CDR3 covers 15 residues. The ends were cut back, 0 bases at V and 2 bases at J, with 11 bases in the middle. DNA for the CDR3: TGTGCCAGCAGCTTAGATAGGACGAATACCTACGAGCAGTACTTC. This codes for CASSLDRTNTYEQYF.

The chain joins TRBV29-1 to TRBJ2-5; TRBD2 matches 7 bases. V was pared by 0 bases and J by 3 bases, with 1 base of the junction left unmatched. The CDR3 extends over 13 amino acids. Germline V lookup: CDR1 SQVTM, CDR2 ANQGSEA. CDR3 loop: CSVEEGGEETQYF. The CDR3 nucleotides are TGCAGCGTTGAAGAGGGGGGGGAAGAGACCCAGTACTTC.

The chain joins TRBV5-1 to TRBJ2-1; 10 bases fit TRBD2. The CDR3 covers 16 residues. The V gene end was trimmed by 2 bases and the J gene end by 5 bases; junction bases not matched to a gene: 7. Germline V gene data show CDR1 as SGHRS and CDR2 as YFSETQ. CDR3 sequence (DNA): TGCGCCAGCAGCTTTGCCGGACTAGCGGAAAACAATGAGCAGTTCTTC. Encoded protein: CASSFAGLAENNEQFF.

The table lists this clone with a count of one. This CDR3 is also generated by other DNA sequences in the sample. The V gene is TRBV9, the J gene TRBJ2-5; 8 bases line up with TRBD2. Germline V gives CDR1 SGDLS, CDR2 YYNGEE. The CDR3 is made up of 14 amino acids. Trimming cost V 4 bases and J 1 base; bases outside gene matches: 3. Written as DNA, the CDR3 is TGTGCCAGCAGCAAAACTAGCGGCCAAGAGACCCAGTACTTC. It is translated as CASSKTSGQETQYF. Supplemented by reference TRBV9 and TRBJ2-5, the full variable domain reads DSGVTQTPKHLITATGQRVTLRCSPRSGDLSVYWYQQSLDQGLQFLIQYYNGEERAKGNILERFSAQQFPDLHSELNLSSLELGDSALYFCASSKTSGQETQYFGPGTRLLVL.

J is TRBJ2-3 and V is TRBV29-1; TRBD1 aligns across 7 bases. The ends lost 7 bases at V and 0 bases at J; junction bases unmatched: 7. Germline V gives CDR1 SQVTM, CDR2 ANQGSEA. The CDR3 totals 14 residues. In DNA form, the CDR3 reads TGCAGCGCCCAGGGGGATTCTAGCACAGATACGCAGTATTTT. It is translated as CSAQGDSSTDTQYF.

This chain connects TRBV30 to TRBJ1-5; the D gene is possibly TRBD1 (5 bases). CDR1 and CDR2 (germline): GTSNPN, SVGIG (reference sequence). The length of the CDR3 is 15 residues. Trimming shortened V by 1 base and J by 2 bases, and 12 bases separated the two germline ends. CDR3 protein: CAWSEGPLGNQPQHF. DNA of the CDR3: TGTGCCTGGAGTGAGGGGCCACTAGGCAATCAGCCCCAGCATTTT. The whole variable domain, remainder taken from reference TRBV30 and TRBJ1-5, is SQTIHQWPATLVQPVGSPLSLECTVEGTSNPNLYWYRQAAGRGLQLLFYSVGIGQISSEVPQNLSASRPQDRQFILSSKKLLLSDSGFYLCAWSEGPLGNQPQHFGDGTRLSIL.

V is TRBV28 and J is TRBJ2-7; tentatively, D is TRBD2 (5 bases). V lost 10 bases and J lost 0, with 16 bases in between. The CDR3 loop spans 14 amino acids. CDR1 and CDR2 (germline): MDHEN, SYDVKM. The CDR3 protein is CATRSGASSYEQYF. DNA of the CDR3: TGTGCCACCCGAAGCGGTGCCTCCTCCTACGAGCAGTACTTC.

This clone showed up just once. J is TRBJ1-1 and V is TRBV5-4; D is possibly TRBD1 (6 bases). Deletions cut 6 bases from V and 1 base from J, with 19 bases between. The germline gives CDR1 SGHNT, CDR2 YYREEE (reference sequence). The CDR3 spans 16 residues. CDR3 in DNA: TGTGCCAGCACTGGATTTGGGGGGCGTGGGAACACTGAAGCTTTCTTT. Its translation: CASTGFGGRGNTEAFF.

Remarks on this clone: The sample holds other DNA sequences that translate to the same CDR3. The genes are TRBV7-9 and TRBJ2-7; no clear D. The CDR3 contains 13 residues. Trimming pared 0 bases from V and 3 bases from J, leaving 6 bases between. Germline CDR1 is SEHNR and CDR2 is FQNEAQ (reference sequence). The CDR3 reads CASSLAVGYEQYF. The CDR3 DNA is TGTGCCAGCAGCTTAGCGGTTGGCTACGAGCAGTACTTC. Using reference TRBV7-9 and TRBJ2-7 for the parts outside the CDR3, the full variable domain is DTGVSQNPRHKITKRGQNVTFRCDPISEHNRLYWYRQTLGQGPEFLTYFQNEAQLEKSRLLSDRFSAERPKGSFSTLEIQRTEQGDSAMYLCASSLAVGYEQYFGPGTRLTVT.

The rearrangement uses TRBV5-4 and TRBJ2-7; 16 bases line up with TRBD2. This CDR3 has 16 residues. Germline CDR1 is SGHNT and CDR2 is YYREEE (reference sequence). Germline trimming cut 5 bases from V and 5 bases from J; bases unmatched to any gene: 7. This chain's CDR3 is CASRIGTSGRADEQYF. The CDR3 DNA reads as TGTGCCAGCAGAATCGGGACTAGCGGGAGGGCCGACGAGCAGTACTTC.